Listed below are T cell receptor beta chains from one sample, sequenced in a study of patients and donors after allogeneic stem cell transplantation. MiXCR, run by TCRdb on the RT-PCR reads, gives a single entry per CDR3 protein. The sample has about 230,000 distinct CDR3 sequences; roughly 13% are singletons. The sequenced sample was blood, either unsorted or a sorted T cell fraction (not recorded which). The receptors were gathered from a human donor who was either an allogeneic HSCT recipient or a stem cell or donor lymphocyte infusion donor (not recorded which). It is not recorded whose cells these are; they may come from a transplant donor. Each CDR3 is given with its conserved first and last residue. Fields, in order: CDR3 protein, J gene, clone size, V gene. Clone sizes are given selectively: once, few, many, or a class where the clone is expanded.

cdr3_aa: CSARSSGRNEQFF
j_call: TRBJ2-1
clone_size: many
v_call: TRBV20-1

cdr3_aa: CSARRTEAASPLHF
j_call: TRBJ1-6
clone_size: NA
v_call: TRBV20-1

cdr3_aa: CSVAGTDYGYTF
j_call: TRBJ1-2
clone_size: many
v_call: TRBV29-1

cdr3_aa: CASSLEGDVYTEAFF
j_call: TRBJ1-1
clone_size: many
v_call: TRBV5-1

cdr3_aa: CASSYGGDTDTQYF
j_call: TRBJ2-3
clone_size: many
v_call: TRBV7-3

cdr3_aa: CASRRQGNIQYF
j_call: TRBJ2-4
clone_size: NA
v_call: TRBV12-3/TRBV12-4

cdr3_aa: CASSSRLDTEAFF
j_call: TRBJ1-1
clone_size: few
v_call: TRBV9

cdr3_aa: CASRKTGLAYGYTF
j_call: TRBJ1-2
clone_size: NA
v_call: TRBV12-3/TRBV12-4

cdr3_aa: CSAHRDRVSYEQYF
j_call: TRBJ2-7
clone_size: NA
v_call: TRBV20-1

cdr3_aa: CSVEWTRLNYGYTF
j_call: TRBJ1-2
clone_size: few
v_call: TRBV29-1

cdr3_aa: CASSIGGLAAKEQFF
j_call: TRBJ2-1
clone_size: few
v_call: TRBV19

cdr3_aa: CASSLGQGTEYF
j_call: TRBJ2-5
clone_size: NA
v_call: TRBV5-6

cdr3_aa: CASSPARGAVSPLHF
j_call: TRBJ1-6
clone_size: few
v_call: TRBV6-1

cdr3_aa: CASSQRTGFGTEAFF
j_call: TRBJ1-1
clone_size: few
v_call: TRBV14

cdr3_aa: CASSLEGRELFF
j_call: TRBJ2-2
clone_size: NA
v_call: TRBV5-1

cdr3_aa: CASTKNRGEKLFF
j_call: TRBJ1-4
clone_size: few
v_call: TRBV12-3/TRBV12-4

cdr3_aa: CSARDFRGQETQYF
j_call: TRBJ2-5
clone_size: few
v_call: TRBV20-1

cdr3_aa: CASSLAAGGDTEAFF
j_call: TRBJ1-1
clone_size: few
v_call: TRBV5-1

cdr3_aa: CASSPTGTGGRGYTF
j_call: TRBJ1-2
clone_size: NA
v_call: TRBV12-3/TRBV12-4

cdr3_aa: CASSSDHEQYF
j_call: TRBJ2-7
clone_size: many
v_call: TRBV12-3/TRBV12-4

cdr3_aa: CSARDQGGGEKLFF
j_call: TRBJ1-4
clone_size: few
v_call: TRBV20-1

cdr3_aa: CAWSRTSTYEQYF
j_call: TRBJ2-7
clone_size: many
v_call: TRBV30

cdr3_aa: CASTEQGGNNEQFF
j_call: TRBJ2-1
clone_size: few
v_call: TRBV6-1

cdr3_aa: CASSGHMNTEAFF
j_call: TRBJ1-1
clone_size: NA
v_call: TRBV7-3

cdr3_aa: CASSLTGGNTGELFF
j_call: TRBJ2-2
clone_size: many
v_call: TRBV14

cdr3_aa: CSVARPYNSPLHF
j_call: TRBJ1-6
clone_size: medium-sized
v_call: TRBV29-1

cdr3_aa: CAISESRQGVSNQPQHF
j_call: TRBJ1-5
clone_size: NA
v_call: TRBV10-3

cdr3_aa: CASTEGIGPAFF
j_call: TRBJ1-1
clone_size: many
v_call: TRBV25-1

cdr3_aa: CASSPGQWNTGELFF
j_call: TRBJ2-2
clone_size: many
v_call: TRBV7-2

cdr3_aa: CSAAGVGWEQYF
j_call: TRBJ2-7
clone_size: NA
v_call: TRBV20-1

cdr3_aa: CASSERDASGYTF
j_call: TRBJ1-2
clone_size: NA
v_call: TRBV28

cdr3_aa: CASSQAAQGSRETQYF
j_call: TRBJ2-5
clone_size: few
v_call: TRBV3-1

cdr3_aa: CASSSPGTMNYGYTF
j_call: TRBJ1-2
clone_size: NA
v_call: TRBV28

cdr3_aa: CASSPRGTGANVLTF
j_call: TRBJ2-6
clone_size: NA
v_call: TRBV11-3

cdr3_aa: CASSVEGDGNQPQHF
j_call: TRBJ1-5
clone_size: NA
v_call: TRBV9

cdr3_aa: CSVEQAMDTIYF
j_call: TRBJ1-3
clone_size: NA
v_call: TRBV29-1

cdr3_aa: CASMAPSSYEQYF
j_call: TRBJ2-7
clone_size: few
v_call: TRBV2

cdr3_aa: CASRLRGETQYF
j_call: TRBJ2-5
clone_size: NA
v_call: TRBV6-5

cdr3_aa: CASSLEGVGLLVNTEAFF
j_call: TRBJ1-1
clone_size: many
v_call: TRBV5-1

cdr3_aa: CASMDGAPNSPLHF
j_call: TRBJ1-6
clone_size: NA
v_call: TRBV6-1

cdr3_aa: CATSDLGLAGGPSDTQYF
j_call: TRBJ2-3
clone_size: many
v_call: TRBV24-1

cdr3_aa: CASSFSGLAGGPYNEQFF
j_call: TRBJ2-1
clone_size: NA
v_call: TRBV11-2

cdr3_aa: CATSDNRVPGANVLTF
j_call: TRBJ2-6
clone_size: few
v_call: TRBV24-1

cdr3_aa: CASSPTGTGFSIEQFF
j_call: TRBJ2-1
clone_size: NA
v_call: TRBV6-1

cdr3_aa: CASSEAGNRARGGYTF
j_call: TRBJ1-2
clone_size: few
v_call: TRBV2

cdr3_aa: CASSIGGQPYEQYF
j_call: TRBJ2-7
clone_size: NA
v_call: TRBV19

cdr3_aa: CASSLDKAGHYEQYF
j_call: TRBJ2-7
clone_size: few
v_call: TRBV5-1

cdr3_aa: CASSIKSSPYNEQFF
j_call: TRBJ2-1
clone_size: many
v_call: TRBV19

cdr3_aa: CASSLEGVGGRGEQFF
j_call: TRBJ2-1
clone_size: few
v_call: TRBV11-3

cdr3_aa: CSVERGDNTEAFF
j_call: TRBJ1-1
clone_size: many
v_call: TRBV29-1

cdr3_aa: CASSLAWAAQETQYF
j_call: TRBJ2-5
clone_size: many
v_call: TRBV7-7

cdr3_aa: CASSSSVETQYF
j_call: TRBJ2-5
clone_size: many
v_call: TRBV12-3/TRBV12-4

cdr3_aa: CASSLSTAEKLFFF
j_call: TRBJ1-4
clone_size: NA
v_call: TRBV27

cdr3_aa: CSVVNGYNEQFF
j_call: TRBJ2-1
clone_size: many
v_call: TRBV29-1